The 5 T cell receptor beta chains presented below share a single source sample, sequenced in a study of cytomegalovirus exposure and HLA in healthy donors. In the PCR, 60 Vbeta and 13 Jbeta primers were used. TCRdb's table, derived via immunoSEQ multiplex PCR, lists solely in-frame clones and lacks some. Listed are about 110,000 clones; approximately 6.8% falls within the top ten. Material: PBMCs. All receptors derive from a man between 35 and 55 years old in good health and CMV-seropositive.

The J gene is TRBJ2-7, the V gene TRBV29-1; D not certain. V gave up 6 bases and J gave up 0 bases, with 15 bases separating them. The CDR3 covers 14 residues. Germline V gives CDR1 SQVTM, CDR2 ANQGSEA. The CDR3: CSVYSETSSYEQYF. CDR3 nucleotides: TGCAGCGTGTATTCCGAGACTTCCTCCTACGAGCAGTACTTC.

The V gene is TRBV7-9, the J gene TRBJ1-1; D unresolved. The CDR3 extends over 11 amino acids. Trimming cost V 3 bases and J 4 bases, with 3 bases left between them. Germline lookup yields CDR1 SEHNR and CDR2 FQNEAQ (reference sequence). The chain's CDR3 is CASSFLTEAFF. CDR3 nucleotide sequence: TGTGCCAGCAGCTTTCTCACTGAAGCTTTCTTT. Variable domain in full (rest from reference TRBV7-9 and TRBJ1-1): DTGVSQNPRHKITKRGQNVTFRCDPISEHNRLYWYRQTLGQGPEFLTYFQNEAQLEKSRLLSDRFSAERPKGSFSTLEIQRTEQGDSAMYLCASSFLTEAFFGQGTRLTVV.

The chain uses TRBV15 and TRBJ1-3, with D unclear. The CDR3 consists of 10 residues. Per germline, CDR1 LNHNV and CDR2 YYDKDF (reference sequence). V was clipped by 8 bases and J by 4 bases, with 3 bases between them. The CDR3: CATAGNTIYF. CDR3 in DNA: TGTGCCACCGCGGGAAACACCATATATTTT.

This sequence joins TRBV2 and TRBJ1-1; D is unclear. Germline lookup yields CDR1 SNHLY and CDR2 FYNNEI. Trimming stripped 9 bases from V and 1 base from J, with 21 bases between. CDR3 length equals 16 residues. The CDR3: CASFIAPDGGNTEAFF. The CDR3 bases are TGTGCCAGTTTTATTGCCCCGGACGGAGGGAACACTGAAGCTTTCTTT.

V is TRBV9 and J is TRBJ2-1, with 10 bases lining up with TRBD2. The CDR3 covers 15 residues. J lost 8 bases, V lost 0 bases, and 5 bases had no gene match. Per germline, CDR1 SGDLS and CDR2 YYNGEE. CDR3 sequence (DNA): TGTGCCAGCAGCGTAGGGCCTAGCGGGAGCTATGAGCAGTTCTTC. Translating gives CASSVGPSGSYEQFF.